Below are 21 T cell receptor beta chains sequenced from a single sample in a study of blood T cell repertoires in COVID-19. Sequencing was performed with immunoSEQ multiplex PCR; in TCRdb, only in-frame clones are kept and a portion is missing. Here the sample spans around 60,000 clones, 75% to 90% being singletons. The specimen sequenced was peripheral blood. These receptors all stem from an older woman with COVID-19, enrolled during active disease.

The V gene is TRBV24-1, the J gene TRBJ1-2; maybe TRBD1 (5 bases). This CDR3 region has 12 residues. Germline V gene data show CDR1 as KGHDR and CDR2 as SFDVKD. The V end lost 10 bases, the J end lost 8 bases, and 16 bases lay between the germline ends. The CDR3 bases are TGTGCCACGGCGAAGGGACGGGAGGGCTACACCTTC. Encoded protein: CATAKGREGYTF.

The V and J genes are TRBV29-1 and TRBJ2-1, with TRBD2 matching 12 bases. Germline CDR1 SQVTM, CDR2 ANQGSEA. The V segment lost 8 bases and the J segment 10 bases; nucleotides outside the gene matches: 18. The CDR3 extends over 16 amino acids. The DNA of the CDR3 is TGCAGCATCCGACTAGCGGGAGTGGGCGTTGGTAGGGAGCAGTTCTTC. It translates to CSIRLAGVGVGREQFF.

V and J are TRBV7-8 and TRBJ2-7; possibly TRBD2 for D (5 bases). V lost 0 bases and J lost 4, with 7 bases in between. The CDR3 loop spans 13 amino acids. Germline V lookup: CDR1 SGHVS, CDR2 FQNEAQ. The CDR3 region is CASSLAAVYEQYF. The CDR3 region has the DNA TGTGCCAGCAGCTTAGCAGCGGTTTACGAGCAGTACTTC. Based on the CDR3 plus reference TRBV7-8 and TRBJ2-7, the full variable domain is GAGVSQSPRYKVAKRGQDVALRCDPISGHVSLFWYQQALGQGPEFLTYFQNEAQLDKSGLPSDRFFAERPEGSVSTLKIQRTQQEDSAVYLCASSLAAVYEQYFGPGTRLTVT.

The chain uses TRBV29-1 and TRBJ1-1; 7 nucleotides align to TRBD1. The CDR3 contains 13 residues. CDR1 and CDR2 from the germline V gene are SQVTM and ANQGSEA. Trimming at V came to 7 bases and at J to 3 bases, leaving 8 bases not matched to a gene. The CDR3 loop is CSGAGTGDTEAFF. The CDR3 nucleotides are TGCAGCGGGGCGGGAACAGGGGACACTGAAGCTTTCTTT.

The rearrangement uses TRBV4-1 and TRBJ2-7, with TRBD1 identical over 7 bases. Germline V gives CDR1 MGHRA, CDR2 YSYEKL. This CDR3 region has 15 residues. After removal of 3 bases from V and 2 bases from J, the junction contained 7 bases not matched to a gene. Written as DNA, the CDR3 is TGCGCCAGCAGCCAGAGGACAGGAGTGACCTACGAGCAGTACTTC. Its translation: CASSQRTGVTYEQYF.

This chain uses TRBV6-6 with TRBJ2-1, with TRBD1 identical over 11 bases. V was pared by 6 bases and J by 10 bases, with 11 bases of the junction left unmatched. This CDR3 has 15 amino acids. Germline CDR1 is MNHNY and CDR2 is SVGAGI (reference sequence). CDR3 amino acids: CASSPGQGVVGEQFF. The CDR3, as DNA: TGTGCCAGCAGCCCGGGACAGGGGGTGGTAGGGGAGCAGTTCTTC.

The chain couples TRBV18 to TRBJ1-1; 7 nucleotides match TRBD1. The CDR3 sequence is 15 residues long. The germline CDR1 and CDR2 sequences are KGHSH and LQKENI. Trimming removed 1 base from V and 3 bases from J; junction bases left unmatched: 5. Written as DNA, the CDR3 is TGTGCCAGCTCACCACAGGGGGCCTGGGACACTGAAGCTTTCTTT. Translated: CASSPQGAWDTEAFF. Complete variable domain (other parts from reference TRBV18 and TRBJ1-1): NAGVMQNPRHLVRRRGQEARLRCSPMKGHSHVYWYRQLPEEGLKFMVYLQKENIIDESGMPKERFSAEFPKEGPSILRIQQVVRGDSAAYFCASSPQGAWDTEAFFGQGTRLTVV.

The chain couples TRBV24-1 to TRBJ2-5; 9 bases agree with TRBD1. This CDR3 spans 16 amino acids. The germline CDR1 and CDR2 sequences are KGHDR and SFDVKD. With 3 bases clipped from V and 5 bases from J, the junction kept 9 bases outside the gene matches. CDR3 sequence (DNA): TGTGCCACCAGTGATGGCCGGGACAGGGCCCCCGAGACCCAGTACTTC. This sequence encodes CATSDGRDRAPETQYF.

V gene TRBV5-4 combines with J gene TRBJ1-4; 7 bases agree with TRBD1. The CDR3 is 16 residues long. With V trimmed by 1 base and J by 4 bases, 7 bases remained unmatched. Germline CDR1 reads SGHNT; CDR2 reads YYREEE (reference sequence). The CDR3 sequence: CASSLWVTGYNEKLFF. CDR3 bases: TGTGCCAGCAGCTTGTGGGTGACAGGGTATAATGAAAAACTGTTTTTT.

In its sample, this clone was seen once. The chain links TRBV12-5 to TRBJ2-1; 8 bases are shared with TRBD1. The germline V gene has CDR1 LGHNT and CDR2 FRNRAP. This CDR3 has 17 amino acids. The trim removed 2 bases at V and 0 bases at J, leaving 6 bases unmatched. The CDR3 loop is CASGLFIGTGSYNEQFF. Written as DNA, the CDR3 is TGTGCTAGTGGTTTGTTTATCGGGACAGGCTCCTACAATGAGCAGTTCTTC.

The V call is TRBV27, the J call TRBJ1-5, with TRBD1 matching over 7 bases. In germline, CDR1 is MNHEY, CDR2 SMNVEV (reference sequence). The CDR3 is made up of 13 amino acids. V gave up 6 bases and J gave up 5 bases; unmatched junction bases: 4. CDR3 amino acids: CASRRGLDQPQHF. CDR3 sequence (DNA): TGTGCCAGCAGAAGGGGGCTGGATCAGCCCCAGCATTTT.

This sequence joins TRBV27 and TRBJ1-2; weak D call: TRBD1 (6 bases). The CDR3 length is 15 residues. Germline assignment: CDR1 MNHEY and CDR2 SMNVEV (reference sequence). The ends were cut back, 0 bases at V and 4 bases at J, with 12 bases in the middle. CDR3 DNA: TGTGCCAGCAGTTTATCGAGAGGGGACACCTATGGCTACACCTTC. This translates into CASSLSRGDTYGYTF.

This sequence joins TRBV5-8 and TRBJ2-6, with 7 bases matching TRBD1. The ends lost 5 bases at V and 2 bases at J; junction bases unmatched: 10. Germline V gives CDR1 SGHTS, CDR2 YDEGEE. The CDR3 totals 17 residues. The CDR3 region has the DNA TGTGCCAGCAGTTTCCTACAGGGGCCGGCTGGGGCCAACGTCCTGACTTTC. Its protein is CASSFLQGPAGANVLTF.

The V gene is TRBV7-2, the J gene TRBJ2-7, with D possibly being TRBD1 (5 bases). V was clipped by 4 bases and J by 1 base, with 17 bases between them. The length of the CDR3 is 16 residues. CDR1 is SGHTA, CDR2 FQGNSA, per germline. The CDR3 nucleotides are TGTGCCAGCAGCTCGCCCCCGGCAGGGTTGTCCTACGAGCAGTACTTC. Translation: CASSSPPAGLSYEQYF.

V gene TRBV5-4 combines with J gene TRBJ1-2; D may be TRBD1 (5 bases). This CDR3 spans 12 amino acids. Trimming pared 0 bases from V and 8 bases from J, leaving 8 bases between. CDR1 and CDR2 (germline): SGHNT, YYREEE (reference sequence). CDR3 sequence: CASSLGGWGYTF. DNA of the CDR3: TGTGCCAGCAGCTTGGGGGGCTGGGGCTACACCTTC.

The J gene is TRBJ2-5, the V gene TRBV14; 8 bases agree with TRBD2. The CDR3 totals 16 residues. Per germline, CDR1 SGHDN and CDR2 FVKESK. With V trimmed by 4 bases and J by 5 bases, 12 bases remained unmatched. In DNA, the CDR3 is TGTGCCAGCAGCCCCGGGAGGGGGAAATTGAGGGAGACCCAGTACTTC. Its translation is CASSPGRGKLRETQYF.

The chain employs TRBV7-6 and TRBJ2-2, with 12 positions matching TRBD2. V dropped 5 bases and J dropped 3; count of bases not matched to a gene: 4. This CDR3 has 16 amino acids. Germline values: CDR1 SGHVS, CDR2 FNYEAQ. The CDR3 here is CASSARLAGDTGELFF. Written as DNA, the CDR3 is TGTGCCAGCAGCGCGAGACTAGCGGGAGACACCGGGGAGCTGTTTTTT.

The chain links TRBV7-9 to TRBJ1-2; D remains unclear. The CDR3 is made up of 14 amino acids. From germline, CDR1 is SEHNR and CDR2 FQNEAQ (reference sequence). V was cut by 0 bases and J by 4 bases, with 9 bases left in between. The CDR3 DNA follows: TGTGCCAGCAGCTTAGCGGGCAAGTCCTATGGCTACACCTTC. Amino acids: CASSLAGKSYGYTF.

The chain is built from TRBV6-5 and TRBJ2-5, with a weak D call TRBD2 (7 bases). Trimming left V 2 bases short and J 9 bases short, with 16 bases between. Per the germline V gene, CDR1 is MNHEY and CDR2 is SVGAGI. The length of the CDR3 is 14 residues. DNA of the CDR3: TGTGCCAGCAGTTACGGGGGGGCCCGAATGGCCCAGTACTTC. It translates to CASSYGGARMAQYF.

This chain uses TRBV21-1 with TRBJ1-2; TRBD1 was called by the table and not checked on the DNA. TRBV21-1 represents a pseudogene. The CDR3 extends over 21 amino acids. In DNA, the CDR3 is TGTGCCAGCAGCAAAGTGGACGAAGGACAGGGTTTCGGGAGGCGAAGCTATGGCTACACCTTC. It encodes CASSKVDEGQGFGRRSYGYTF.

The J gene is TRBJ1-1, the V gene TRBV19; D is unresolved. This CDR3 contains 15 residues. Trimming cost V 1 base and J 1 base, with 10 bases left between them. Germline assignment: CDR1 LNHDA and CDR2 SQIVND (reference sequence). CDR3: CASSIGGRWNTEAFF. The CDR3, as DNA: TGTGCCAGTAGTATAGGAGGGAGATGGAACACTGAAGCTTTCTTT.